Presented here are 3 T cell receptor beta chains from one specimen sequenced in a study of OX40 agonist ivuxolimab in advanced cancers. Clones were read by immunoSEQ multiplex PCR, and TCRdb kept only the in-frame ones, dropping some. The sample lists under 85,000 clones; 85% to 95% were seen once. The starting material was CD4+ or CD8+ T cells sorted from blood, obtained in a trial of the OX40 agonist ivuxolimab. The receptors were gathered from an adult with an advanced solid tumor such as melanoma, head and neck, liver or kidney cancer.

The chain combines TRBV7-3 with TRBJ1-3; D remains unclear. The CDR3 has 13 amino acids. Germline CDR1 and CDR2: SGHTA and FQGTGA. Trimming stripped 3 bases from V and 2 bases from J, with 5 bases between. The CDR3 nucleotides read TGTGCCAGCAGCTTCGAACCTGGAAACACCATATATTTT. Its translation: CASSFEPGNTIYF.

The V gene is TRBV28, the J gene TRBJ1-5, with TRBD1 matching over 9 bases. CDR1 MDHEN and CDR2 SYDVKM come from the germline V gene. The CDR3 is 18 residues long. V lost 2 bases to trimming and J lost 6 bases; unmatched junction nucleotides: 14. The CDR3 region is CASSLPGTGYGVGQPQHF. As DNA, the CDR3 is TGTGCCAGCAGTTTACCCGGGACAGGGTATGGGGTAGGTCAGCCCCAGCATTTT.

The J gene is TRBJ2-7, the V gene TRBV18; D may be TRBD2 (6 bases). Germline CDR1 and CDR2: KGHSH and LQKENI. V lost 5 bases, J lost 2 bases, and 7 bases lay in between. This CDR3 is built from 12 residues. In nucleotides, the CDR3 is TGTGCCAGCTCAATAGCGGCCTACGAGCAGTACTTC. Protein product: CASSIAAYEQYF.